This is a list of T cell receptor beta chains from one sample in a study of CD8+ T cells in alopecia areata. The data were produced by immunoSEQ multiplex PCR, yet TCRdb's version contains in-frame clones alone and is incomplete. In the table there are about 200,000 clones, 50% to 60% of which are singletons. The sample consisted of CD4+ T cells sorted from blood, taken at week 4, from a patient treated with tofacitinib. These receptors were taken from a human donor with alopecia areata. Each CDR3 is given with its conserved first and last residue.

V gene	J gene	CDR3 protein
TRBV30	TRBJ1-4	CAWSPQGTNEKLFF
TRBV11-2	TRBJ2-1	CASSVGLAGGFGEQFF
TRBV27	TRBJ2-7	CASRMEMASLYYEQYF
TRBV29-1	TRBJ1-1	CSVEANTEAFF
TRBV7-2	TRBJ1-6	CASSLRNSPLHF
TRBV15	TRBJ1-1	CATSRSKILGGAVTEAFF
TRBV5-1	TRBJ1-1	CASSPSMNTEAFF
TRBV7-2	TRBJ2-3	CASSSTPLPIYF
TRBV7-2	TRBJ2-7	CASSQGALLDYEQYF
TRBV5-1	TRBJ2-3	CASSFLGTDTQYF
TRBV10-3	TRBJ1-3	CATRENTIYF
TRBV2	TRBJ2-7	CASSGTAYEQYF
TRBV29-1	TRBJ2-7	CSVRLGPYEQYF
TRBV25-1	TRBJ2-5	CASRRGTGAWETQYF
TRBV4-3	TRBJ2-1	CASSQAVAGGRSEQFF
TRBV29-1	TRBJ2-5	CSVGASGEETQYF
TRBV29-1	TRBJ1-1	CSVEQKHDMNTEAFF
TRBV29-1	TRBJ2-6	CSVEDWTKQGLDSGANVLTF
TRBV2	TRBJ1-1	CASGRDRGGAFF